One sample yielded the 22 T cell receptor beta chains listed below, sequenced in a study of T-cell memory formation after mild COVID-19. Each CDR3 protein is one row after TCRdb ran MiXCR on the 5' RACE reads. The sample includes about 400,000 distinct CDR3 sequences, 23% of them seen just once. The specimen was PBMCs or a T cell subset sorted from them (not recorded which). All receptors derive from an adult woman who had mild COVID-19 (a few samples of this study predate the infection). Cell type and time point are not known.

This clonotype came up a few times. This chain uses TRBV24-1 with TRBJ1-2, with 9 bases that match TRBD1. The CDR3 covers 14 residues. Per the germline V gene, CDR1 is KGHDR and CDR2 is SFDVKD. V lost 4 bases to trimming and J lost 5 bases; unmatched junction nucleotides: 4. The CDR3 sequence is CATSEGQGRYGYTF. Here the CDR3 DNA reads TGTGCCACCAGTGAAGGACAGGGGCGGTATGGCTACACCTTC.

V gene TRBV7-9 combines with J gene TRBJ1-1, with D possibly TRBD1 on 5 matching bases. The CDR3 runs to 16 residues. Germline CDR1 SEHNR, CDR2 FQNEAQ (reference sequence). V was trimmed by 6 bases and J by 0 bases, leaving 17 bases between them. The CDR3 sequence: CASSFFVGGMNTEAFF. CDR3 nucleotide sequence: TGTGCCAGCAGTTTTTTTGTCGGGGGAATGAACACTGAAGCTTTCTTT.

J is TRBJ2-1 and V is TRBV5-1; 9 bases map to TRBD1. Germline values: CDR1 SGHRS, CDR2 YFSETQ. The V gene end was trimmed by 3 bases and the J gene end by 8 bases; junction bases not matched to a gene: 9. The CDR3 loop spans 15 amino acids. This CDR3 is CASSYGQGNDHEQFF. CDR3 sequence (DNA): TGCGCCAGCAGCTACGGACAGGGGAATGATCATGAGCAGTTCTTC.

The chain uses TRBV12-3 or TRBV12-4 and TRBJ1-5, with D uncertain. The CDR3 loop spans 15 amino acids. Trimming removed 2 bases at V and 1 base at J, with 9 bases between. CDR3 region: CASSLSGLSNQPQHF. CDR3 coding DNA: TGTGCCAGCAGTTTAAGTGGGCTCAGCAATCAGCCCCAGCATTTT.

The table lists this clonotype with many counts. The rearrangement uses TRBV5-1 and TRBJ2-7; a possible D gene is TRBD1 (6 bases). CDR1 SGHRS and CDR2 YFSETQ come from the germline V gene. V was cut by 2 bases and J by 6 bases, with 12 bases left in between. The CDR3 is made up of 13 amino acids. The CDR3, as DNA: TGCGCCAGCAGCTTCCGCGGACAGTCCGAGCAGTACTTC. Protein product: CASSFRGQSEQYF.

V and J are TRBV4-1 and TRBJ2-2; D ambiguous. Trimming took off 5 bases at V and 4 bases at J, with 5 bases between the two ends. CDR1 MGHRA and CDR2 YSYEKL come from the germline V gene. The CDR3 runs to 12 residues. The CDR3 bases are TGCGCCAGCAGCGGGTTCACCGGGGAGCTGTTTTTT. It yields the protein CASSGFTGELFF.

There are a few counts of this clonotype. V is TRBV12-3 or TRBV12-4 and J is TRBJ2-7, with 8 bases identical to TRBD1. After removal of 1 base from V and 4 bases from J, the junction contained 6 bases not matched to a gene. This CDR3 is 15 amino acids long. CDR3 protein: CASSLGQGAFYEQYF. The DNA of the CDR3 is TGTGCCAGCAGTTTAGGGCAGGGGGCATTTTACGAGCAGTACTTC.

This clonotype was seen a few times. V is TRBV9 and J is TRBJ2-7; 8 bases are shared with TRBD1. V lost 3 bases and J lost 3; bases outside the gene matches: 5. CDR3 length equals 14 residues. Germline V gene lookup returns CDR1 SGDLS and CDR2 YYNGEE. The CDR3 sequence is CASSAFDRGYEQYF. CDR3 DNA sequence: TGTGCCAGCAGCGCCTTCGACAGGGGCTACGAGCAGTACTTC. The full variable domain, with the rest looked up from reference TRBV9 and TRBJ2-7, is DSGVTQTPKHLITATGQRVTLRCSPRSGDLSVYWYQQSLDQGLQFLIQYYNGEERAKGNILERFSAQQFPDLHSELNLSSLELGDSALYFCASSAFDRGYEQYFGPGTRLTVT.

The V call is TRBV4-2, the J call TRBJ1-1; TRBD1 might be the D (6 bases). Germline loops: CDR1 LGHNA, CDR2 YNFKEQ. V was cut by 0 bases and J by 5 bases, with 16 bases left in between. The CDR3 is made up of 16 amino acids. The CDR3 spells CASSQEGGGWVTEAFF. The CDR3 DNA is TGTGCCAGCAGCCAAGAAGGGGGAGGCTGGGTAACTGAAGCTTTCTTT.

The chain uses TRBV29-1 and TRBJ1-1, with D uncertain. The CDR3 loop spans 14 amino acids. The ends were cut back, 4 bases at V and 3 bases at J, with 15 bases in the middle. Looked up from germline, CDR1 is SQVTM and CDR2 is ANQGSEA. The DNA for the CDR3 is TGCAGCGTTGTACGGGGTGGGAGTTACACTGAAGCTTTCTTT. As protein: CSVVRGGSYTEAFF.

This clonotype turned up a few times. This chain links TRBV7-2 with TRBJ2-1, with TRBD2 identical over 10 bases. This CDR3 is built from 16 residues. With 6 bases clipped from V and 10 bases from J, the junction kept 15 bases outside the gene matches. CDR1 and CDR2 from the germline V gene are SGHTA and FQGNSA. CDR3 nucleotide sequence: TGTGCCAGCAGTAGGACAGCTCTAGCGGGAGCAAGGGAGCAGTTCTTC. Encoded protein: CASSRTALAGAREQFF.

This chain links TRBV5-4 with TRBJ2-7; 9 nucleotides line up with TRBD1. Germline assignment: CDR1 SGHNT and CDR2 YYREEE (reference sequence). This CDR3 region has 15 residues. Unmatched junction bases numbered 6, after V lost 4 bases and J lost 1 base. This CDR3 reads CASSPGQGFSYEQYF. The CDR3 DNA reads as TGTGCCAGCAGCCCCGGACAGGGGTTTTCCTACGAGCAGTACTTC.

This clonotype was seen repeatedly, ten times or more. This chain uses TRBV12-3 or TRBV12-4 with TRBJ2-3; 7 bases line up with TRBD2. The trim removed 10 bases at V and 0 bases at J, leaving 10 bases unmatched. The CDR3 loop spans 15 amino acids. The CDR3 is CATELTSRSTDTQYF. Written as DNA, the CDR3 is TGTGCCACCGAATTGACTAGCCGTAGCACAGATACGCAGTATTTT.

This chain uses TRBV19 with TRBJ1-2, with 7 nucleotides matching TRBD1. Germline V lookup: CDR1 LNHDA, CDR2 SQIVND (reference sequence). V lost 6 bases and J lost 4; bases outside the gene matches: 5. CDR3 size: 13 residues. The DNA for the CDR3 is TGTGCCAGTAGGGAGACAGGGTTCTATGGCTACACCTTC. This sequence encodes CASRETGFYGYTF.

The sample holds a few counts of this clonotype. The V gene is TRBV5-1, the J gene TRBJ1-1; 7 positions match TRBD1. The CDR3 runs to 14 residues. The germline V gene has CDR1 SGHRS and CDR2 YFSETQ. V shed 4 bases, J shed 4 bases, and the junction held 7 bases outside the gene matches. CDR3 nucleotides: TGCGCCAGCAGCACAGGGGAGGGTGCCACTGAAGCTTTCTTT. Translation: CASSTGEGATEAFF.

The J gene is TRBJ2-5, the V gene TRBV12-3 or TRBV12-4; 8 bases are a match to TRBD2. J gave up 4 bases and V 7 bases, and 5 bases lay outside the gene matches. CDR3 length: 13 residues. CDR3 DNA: TGTGCCAGCACCCCGGGAGGGGTAGAGACCCAGTACTTC. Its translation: CASTPGGVETQYF.

CDR3 protein: CASSSLLGQQGGYTF. CDR3 in DNA: TGTGCCAGCAGCTCCCTCCTGGGGCAGCAGGGTGGCTACACCTTC. This rearrangement joins TRBV7-9 to TRBJ1-2; possibly TRBD1 for D (5 bases). This CDR3 is built from 15 residues. Germline V CDR1 and CDR2: SEHNR, FQNEAQ (reference sequence). V was cut by 4 bases and J by 7 bases, with 19 bases left in between.

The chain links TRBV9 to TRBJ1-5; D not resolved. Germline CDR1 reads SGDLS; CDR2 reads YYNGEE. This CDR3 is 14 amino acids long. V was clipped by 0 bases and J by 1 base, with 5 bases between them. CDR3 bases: TGTGCCAGCAGCGTAGCAGCAAGCAATCAGCCCCAGCATTTT. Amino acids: CASSVAASNQPQHF.

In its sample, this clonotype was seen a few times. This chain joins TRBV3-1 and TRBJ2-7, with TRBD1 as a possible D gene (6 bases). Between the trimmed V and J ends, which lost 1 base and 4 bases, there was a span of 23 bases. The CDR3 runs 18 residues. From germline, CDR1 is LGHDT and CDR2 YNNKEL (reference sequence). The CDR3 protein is CASSQVGLRRTAPYEQYF. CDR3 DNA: TGTGCCAGCAGCCAAGTGGGATTACGAAGGACAGCTCCTTACGAGCAGTACTTC.

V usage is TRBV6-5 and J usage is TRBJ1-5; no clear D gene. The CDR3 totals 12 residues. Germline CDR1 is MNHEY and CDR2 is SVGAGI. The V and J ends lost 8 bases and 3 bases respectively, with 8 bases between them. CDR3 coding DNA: TGTGCCAGCCGCGGCACCAATCAGCCCCAGCATTTT. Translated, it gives CASRGTNQPQHF.

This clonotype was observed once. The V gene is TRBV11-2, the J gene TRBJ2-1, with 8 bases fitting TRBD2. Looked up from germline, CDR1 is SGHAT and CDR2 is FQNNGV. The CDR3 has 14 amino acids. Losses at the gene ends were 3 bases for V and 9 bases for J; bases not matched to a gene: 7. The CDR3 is CASSFSGTPPEQFF. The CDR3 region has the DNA TGTGCCAGCAGCTTTAGCGGGACCCCCCCTGAGCAGTTCTTC.

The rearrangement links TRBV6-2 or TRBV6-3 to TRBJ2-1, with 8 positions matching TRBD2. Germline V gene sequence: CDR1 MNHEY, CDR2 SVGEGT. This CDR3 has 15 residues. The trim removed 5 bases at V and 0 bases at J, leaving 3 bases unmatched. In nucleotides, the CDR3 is TGTGCCAGCAGTGCAACTAGCGGCTCCTACAATGAGCAGTTCTTC. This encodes CASSATSGSYNEQFF.